Presented here are 19 T cell receptor beta chains from one specimen sequenced in a study of CD8 T cells in ankylosing spondylitis. TCRdb re-derived calls from the 5' RACE reads in MiXCR, one entry per CDR3 protein. The data show roughly 250,000 distinct CDR3 sequences, with roughly 8.6% seen just once and approximately 7% held by the top ten. Sequencing was performed on blood, either unsorted or a sorted T cell fraction (not recorded which). These receptors came from a male donor with ankylosing spondylitis or in good health (not recorded which).

This clonotype was seen at least ten times. The chain is built from TRBV10-3 and TRBJ2-3, with D hard to call. The CDR3 is made up of 13 amino acids. Germline lookup yields CDR1 ENHRY and CDR2 SYGVKD. Trimming stripped 2 bases from V and 0 bases from J, with 3 bases between. CDR3 residues: CAISEESTDTQYF. CDR3 nucleotide sequence: TGTGCCATCAGTGAGGAAAGCACAGATACGCAGTATTTT.

This clonotype was detected ten times or more. This chain's CDR3 is CASSLQASYNSPLHF. The CDR3 bases are TGTGCCAGCAGCTTACAGGCATCCTATAATTCACCCCTCCACTTT. The chain employs TRBV7-2 and TRBJ1-6; D is unresolved. Germline assignment: CDR1 SGHTA and CDR2 FQGNSA. The CDR3 has 15 residues. The ends were cut back, 2 bases at V and 1 base at J, with 6 bases in the middle.

The table lists this clonotype with many counts. This chain links TRBV3-1 with TRBJ2-7, with no clear D. CDR1 and CDR2 from the germline V gene are LGHDT and YNNKEL (reference sequence). V was shortened by 8 bases and J by 3 bases, with 11 bases between the two germline ends. CDR3 length: 12 residues. This chain's CDR3 is CASGQRDYEQYF. CDR3 coding DNA: TGTGCCAGCGGGCAAAGGGACTACGAGCAGTACTTC.

This clonotype occurred many times. The rearrangement links TRBV6-2 or TRBV6-3 to TRBJ2-1, with D tentatively TRBD1 or TRBD2 (7 bases each). Germline V gene lookup returns CDR1 MNHEY and CDR2 SVGEGT. Trimming stripped 5 bases from V and 4 bases from J, with 15 bases between. CDR3 length: 15 amino acids. CDR3 sequence reads: CASSGGDRSYNEQFF. CDR3 DNA: TGTGCCAGCAGTGGGGGGGACAGATCATACAATGAGCAGTTCTTC.

The V call is TRBV20-1, the J call TRBJ2-7; TRBD2 agrees at 9 bases. The CDR3 totals 14 residues. V was pared by 5 bases and J by 2 bases, with 7 bases of the junction left unmatched. The germline V gene has CDR1 DFQATT and CDR2 SNEGSKA (reference sequence). CDR3 region: CSAPRLADPYEQYF. The CDR3 DNA reads as TGCAGTGCTCCAAGACTAGCGGACCCCTACGAGCAGTACTTC.

This rearrangement joins TRBV30 to TRBJ2-1; 10 nucleotides align to TRBD1. This CDR3 is 13 amino acids long. Germline assignment: CDR1 GTSNPN and CDR2 SVGIG (reference sequence). With V trimmed by 5 bases and J by 6 bases, 4 bases remained unmatched. DNA for the CDR3: TGTGCCTGGTCGGGACAGGGGTCCAATGAGCAGTTCTTC. It codes for CAWSGQGSNEQFF.

There are a few counts of this clonotype. The chain employs TRBV29-1 and TRBJ2-1; TRBD1 aligns across 9 bases. There are 14 residues in the CDR3. Germline V gene sequence: CDR1 SQVTM, CDR2 ANQGSEA. The trim removed 7 bases at V and 6 bases at J, leaving 10 bases unmatched. CDR3 nucleotides: TGCAGCGCTCTGGACAGGGGTTTTACCAATGAGCAGTTCTTC. Translating it yields CSALDRGFTNEQFF.

A few counts support this clonotype. This chain connects TRBV7-8 to TRBJ1-1; a weak D match, TRBD1 (5 bases). The V end was cut by 4 bases, the J end by 4 bases, with 28 bases between. The CDR3 contains 19 residues. Germline assignment: CDR1 SGHVS and CDR2 FQNEAQ. CDR3 nucleotides: TGTGCCAGCAGCTCTCCCGAGGTAGACCCGCGGGGGAAAGTCACTGAAGCTTTCTTT. Its translation is CASSSPEVDPRGKVTEAFF.

The rearrangement uses TRBV20-1 and TRBJ2-1; 8 nucleotides align to TRBD2. The trim removed 1 base at V and 5 bases at J, leaving 7 bases unmatched. This CDR3 is built from 15 residues. Germline-derived CDR1 and CDR2 are DFQATT and SNEGSKA (reference sequence). The CDR3 region has the DNA TGCAGTGCTAGAGGGCGTAGCGGGAACGACAATGAGCAGTTCTTC. It encodes CSARGRSGNDNEQFF.

There are many counts of this clonotype. The chain combines TRBV28 with TRBJ1-2; D ambiguous. V was clipped by 6 bases and J by 1 base, with 9 bases between them. The germline V gene encodes CDR1 MDHEN and CDR2 SYDVKM. The CDR3 runs 13 residues. CDR3 bases: TGTGCCAGCAGCCTGGGTCATAACTATGGCTACACCTTC. Translated, it gives CASSLGHNYGYTF.

The sample holds a few counts of this clonotype. This chain joins TRBV6-5 and TRBJ2-7; D is possibly TRBD2 (5 bases). This CDR3 has 13 residues. V lost 0 bases and J 2 bases, leaving 5 bases between the germline ends. The V gene's germline CDR1 is MNHEY and CDR2 SVGAGI. CDR3 nucleotides: TGTGCCAGCAGTTACTCGGAGGCCTACGAGCAGTACTTC. Translation gives CASSYSEAYEQYF.

The chain employs TRBV4-3 and TRBJ1-4; tentative D call: TRBD1 (5 bases). The CDR3 covers 15 residues. V shed 1 base and J shed 5 bases, with 11 bases lying between them. Germline CDR1 and CDR2: LGHNA and YSLEER. The CDR3 region has the DNA TGCGCCAGCAGCCAAGCTCTCAAGGGGAATGAAAAACTGTTTTTT. Translation: CASSQALKGNEKLFF.

This clonotype was picked up many times. The chain couples TRBV11-3 to TRBJ2-3; TRBD2 matches 14 bases. This CDR3 is 16 amino acids long. V lost 5 bases and J lost 0; bases outside the gene matches: 1. Germline V gives CDR1 SGHNT, CDR2 YENEEA. The CDR3 region has the DNA TGTGCCAGCAGCCGACTAGCGGGAGGGAGCACAGATACGCAGTATTTT. Residues: CASSRLAGGSTDTQYF.

This clonotype has at least ten counts. This chain joins TRBV2 and TRBJ1-1; no definite D call. The CDR3 extends over 12 amino acids. Germline lookup yields CDR1 SNHLY and CDR2 FYNNEI. V was cut by 10 bases and J by 7 bases, with 16 bases left in between. Written as DNA, the CDR3 is TGTGCCACCGCACCGATGTGGGGTGAAGCTTTCTTT. Its protein is CATAPMWGEAFF.

In its sample, this clonotype was seen many times. The rearrangement joins TRBV9 to TRBJ2-7; tentatively, D is TRBD2 (5 bases). Deletions cut 2 bases from V and 1 base from J, with 10 bases between. The CDR3 length is 14 residues. Germline V gene data show CDR1 as SGDLS and CDR2 as YYNGEE. CDR3 nucleotide sequence: TGTGCCAGCAGCGTCGGGGTGGGGTCCTACGAGCAGTACTTC. Translation gives CASSVGVGSYEQYF.

This clonotype came up many times. V and J are TRBV12-3 or TRBV12-4 and TRBJ1-3; D gene ambiguous. CDR3 length equals 20 residues. Trimming pared 2 bases from V and 3 bases from J, leaving 26 bases between. This CDR3 reads CASSLRAAVGRYPGGNTIYF. The CDR3 bases are TGTGCCAGCAGTTTACGGGCCGCGGTAGGCCGATACCCTGGTGGAAACACCATATATTTT.

A word on this clonotype: A read error may explain this, as a much larger clone is one base away. The chain couples TRBV7-8 to TRBJ2-4, with 7 positions matching TRBD2. This CDR3 comprises 15 residues. CDR1 is SGHVS, CDR2 FQNEAQ, per germline. CDR3 in DNA: TGTGCCAGCAGCCCCCCGACCTGGGAGGGAAACGTTCAGTACTTC. Translation: CASSPPTWEGNVQYF. Together with reference TRBV7-8 and TRBJ2-4, the CDR3 gives the full variable domain: GAGVSQSPRYKVAKRGQDVALRCDPISGHVSLFWYQQALGQGPEFLTYFQNEAQLDKSGLPSDRFFAERPEGSVSTLKIQRTQQEDSAVYLCASSPPTWEGNVQYFGAGTRLSVL.

This clonotype was found many times. J is TRBJ2-1 and V is TRBV20-1, with D tentatively TRBD1 or TRBD2 (5 bases each). V was clipped by 0 bases and J by 1 base, with 16 bases between them. CDR1 DFQATT and CDR2 SNEGSKA come from the germline V gene (reference sequence). This CDR3 has 17 residues. This CDR3 reads CSARDYGTVGSYNEQFF. CDR3 nucleotide sequence: TGCAGTGCTAGAGATTACGGGACCGTAGGGTCCTACAATGAGCAGTTCTTC.

This clonotype was counted at least ten times. This chain links TRBV28 with TRBJ2-1, with TRBD1 matching over 9 bases. The germline V gene encodes CDR1 MDHEN and CDR2 SYDVKM. V was pared by 3 bases and J by 5 bases, with 5 bases of the junction left unmatched. This CDR3 region has 15 residues. DNA for the CDR3: TGTGCCAGCAGTTTCAACAGGGGGCTTCACAATGAGCAGTTCTTC. It specifies CASSFNRGLHNEQFF.